This T cell receptor (beta chain) originates from a study of neurological immune-mediated disorders. TCRdb re-analysed the 5' RACE reads in MiXCR, keeping a single row per CDR3 protein. The sample lists about 59,000 distinct CDR3 sequences, roughly an eighth seen once, with approximately 12% in the top ten. The CDR3 loop spans 13 amino acids. The germline gives CDR1 DFQATT, CDR2 SNEGSKA (reference sequence). V was trimmed by 3 bases and J by 7 bases, leaving 16 bases between them. Sequences were obtained from PBMCs. The chain employs TRBV20-1 and TRBJ2-7, with D tentatively TRBD1 or TRBD2 (5 bases each). The receptor comes from a woman aged 55-70 years with HTLV-1-associated myelopathy (HAM/TSP). CDR3 region: CSASGALPGEQYF. The DNA for the CDR3 is TGCAGTGCTAGCGGGGCTCTTCCTGGTGAGCAGTACTTC.